This T cell receptor (beta chain) was sequenced during a study of early T cells in non-severe SARS-CoV-2 infection. The overall study: Unsorted whole blood bulk RNA was sequenced, with unpaired chains.

Unique molecular identifiers (one per individual cDNA molecule) were attached. TCRdb called the 5' RACE reads again in MiXCR, with one record for every CDR3 protein. Of approximately 56,000 distinct CDR3 sequences listed, roughly 11% were seen once; the top ten hold 13%. This clonotype has ten or more counts. Its antigen remains unknown. Study results and caveats: Reliance on VDJdb matching favored anti-spike CD8 responses; private and CD4 specificities were missed.

This CDR3 spans 14 amino acids. The V end was cut by 1 base, the J end by 8 bases, with 12 bases between. The specimen was whole blood. This rearrangement joins TRBV12-3 or TRBV12-4 to TRBJ2-1; a weak D match, TRBD1 (6 bases). This TCR came from an adult who was a healthcare worker with PCR-confirmed SARS-CoV-2 infection or an uninfected control (not recorded which). CDR3: CASSLGTGRDEQFF. The CDR3 DNA reads as TGTGCCAGCAGTTTAGGCACAGGGAGAGATGAGCAGTTCTTC.